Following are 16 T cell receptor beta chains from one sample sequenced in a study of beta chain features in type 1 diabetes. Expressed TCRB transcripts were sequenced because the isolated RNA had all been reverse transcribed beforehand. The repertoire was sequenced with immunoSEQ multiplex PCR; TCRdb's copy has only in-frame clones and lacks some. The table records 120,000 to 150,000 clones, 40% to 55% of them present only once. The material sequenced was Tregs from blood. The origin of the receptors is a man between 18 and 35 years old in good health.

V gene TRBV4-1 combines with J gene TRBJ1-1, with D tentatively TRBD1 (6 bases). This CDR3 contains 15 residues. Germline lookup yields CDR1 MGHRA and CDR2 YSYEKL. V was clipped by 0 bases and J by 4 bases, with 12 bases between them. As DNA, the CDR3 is TGCGCCAGCAGCCAAGATCGCCAGGGGATCACTGAAGCTTTCTTT. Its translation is CASSQDRQGITEAFF.

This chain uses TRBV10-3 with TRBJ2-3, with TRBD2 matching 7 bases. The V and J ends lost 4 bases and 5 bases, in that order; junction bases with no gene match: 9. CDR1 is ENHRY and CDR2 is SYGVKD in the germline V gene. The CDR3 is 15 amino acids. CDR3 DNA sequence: TGTGCCATCAGTGTGGGCGGGGGAGCGAGAGATACGCAGTATTTT. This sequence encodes CAISVGGGARDTQYF.

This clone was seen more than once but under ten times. CDR3 coding DNA: TGTGCCAGCAGCTACCTTGAGGACAGGGGTCGTGAAAAACTGTTTTTT. Amino acids: CASSYLEDRGREKLFF. The chain is built from TRBV5-6 and TRBJ1-4; 9 bases agree with TRBD1. Germline V gives CDR1 SGHDT, CDR2 YYEEEE. CDR3 size: 16 residues. Trimming cost V 3 bases and J 7 bases; bases outside gene matches: 10.

For the CDR3, the DNA is TGTGCCAGCAGCTTAGAATCCCGGGGGGGCCACGAAAAACTGTTTTTT. Its translation: CASSLESRGGHEKLFF. The rearrangement links TRBV7-9 to TRBJ1-4, with D possibly matching TRBD1 (6 bases). The CDR3 consists of 16 residues. Germline CDR1 reads SEHNR; CDR2 reads FQNEAQ (reference sequence). Trimming left V 1 base short and J 8 bases short, with 17 bases between.

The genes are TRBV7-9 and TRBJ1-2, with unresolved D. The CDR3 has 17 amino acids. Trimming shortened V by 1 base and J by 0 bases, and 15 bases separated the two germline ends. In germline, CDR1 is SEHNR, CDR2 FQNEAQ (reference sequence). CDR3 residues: CASSLGANWSPNYGYTF. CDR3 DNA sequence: TGTGCCAGCAGCTTAGGGGCTAATTGGTCGCCTAACTATGGCTACACCTTC.

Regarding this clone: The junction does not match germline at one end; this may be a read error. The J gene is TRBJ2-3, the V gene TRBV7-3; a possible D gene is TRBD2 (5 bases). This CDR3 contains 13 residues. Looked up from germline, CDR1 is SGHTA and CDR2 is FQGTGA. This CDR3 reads CASSITRRDTQYF. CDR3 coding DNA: TGTGCCAGCAGCATAACAAGGAGGGATACGCAGTATTTT.

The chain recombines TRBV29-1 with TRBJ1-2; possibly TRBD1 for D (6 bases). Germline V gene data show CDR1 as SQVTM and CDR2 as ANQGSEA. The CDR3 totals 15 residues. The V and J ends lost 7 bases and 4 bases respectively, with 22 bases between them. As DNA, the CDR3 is TGCAGCGACCACCCCCGGGGGGCTGGGAGCTATGGCTACACCTTC. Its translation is CSDHPRGAGSYGYTF.

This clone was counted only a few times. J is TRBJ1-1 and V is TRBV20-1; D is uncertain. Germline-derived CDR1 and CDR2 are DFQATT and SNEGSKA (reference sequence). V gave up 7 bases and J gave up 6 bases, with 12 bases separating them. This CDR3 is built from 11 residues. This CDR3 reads CSGPGSAEAFF. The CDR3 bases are TGCAGTGGACCGGGGTCCGCTGAAGCTTTCTTT.

Written as DNA, the CDR3 is TGTGCCAGTAGAGAAGTGGGCTCGTACGAGCAGTACTTC. Encoded protein: CASREVGSYEQYF. This chain connects TRBV19 to TRBJ2-7, with D unclear. Germline V lookup: CDR1 LNHDA, CDR2 SQIVND (reference sequence). The CDR3 totals 13 residues. Trimming removed 6 bases from V and 4 bases from J, with 13 bases in between. The whole variable domain, filled in from reference TRBV19 and TRBJ2-7, reads DGGITQSPKYLFRKEGQNVTLSCEQNLNHDAMYWYRQDPGQGLRLIYYSQIVNDFQKGDIAEGYSVSREKKESFPLTVTSAQKNPTAFYLCASREVGSYEQYFGPGTRLTVT.

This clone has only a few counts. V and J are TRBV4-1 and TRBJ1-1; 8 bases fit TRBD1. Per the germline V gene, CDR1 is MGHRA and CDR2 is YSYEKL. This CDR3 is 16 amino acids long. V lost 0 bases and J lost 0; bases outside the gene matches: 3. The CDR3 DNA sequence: TGCGCCAGCAGCCAAGATGGGGACAGGTTGAACACTGAAGCTTTCTTT. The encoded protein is CASSQDGDRLNTEAFF.

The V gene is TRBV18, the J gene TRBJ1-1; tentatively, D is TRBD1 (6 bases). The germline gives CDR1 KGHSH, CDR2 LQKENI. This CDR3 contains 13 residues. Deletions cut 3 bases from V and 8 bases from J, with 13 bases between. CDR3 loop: CASSPWQGIEAFF. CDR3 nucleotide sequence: TGTGCCAGCTCACCCTGGCAGGGGATAGAAGCTTTCTTT.

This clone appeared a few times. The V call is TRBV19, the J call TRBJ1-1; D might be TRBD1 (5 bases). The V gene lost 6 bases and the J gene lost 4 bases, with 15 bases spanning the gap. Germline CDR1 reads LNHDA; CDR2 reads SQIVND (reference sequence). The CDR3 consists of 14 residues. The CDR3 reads CASSISGGGTEAFF. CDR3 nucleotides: TGTGCCAGTAGCATCTCCGGGGGGGGCACTGAAGCTTTCTTT.

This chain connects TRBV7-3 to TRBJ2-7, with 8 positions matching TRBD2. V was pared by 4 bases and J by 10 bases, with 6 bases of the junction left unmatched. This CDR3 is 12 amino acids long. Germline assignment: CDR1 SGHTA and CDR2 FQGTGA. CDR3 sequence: CASSSAGGEQYF. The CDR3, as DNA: TGTGCCAGCAGCTCGGCCGGGGGGGAACAGTACTTC.

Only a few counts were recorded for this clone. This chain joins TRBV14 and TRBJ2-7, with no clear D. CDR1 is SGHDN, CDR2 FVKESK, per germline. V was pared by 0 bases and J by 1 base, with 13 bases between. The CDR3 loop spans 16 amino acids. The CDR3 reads CASSQEYSLLSYEQYF. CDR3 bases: TGTGCCAGCAGCCAAGAATATAGCCTCTTATCCTACGAGCAGTACTTC.

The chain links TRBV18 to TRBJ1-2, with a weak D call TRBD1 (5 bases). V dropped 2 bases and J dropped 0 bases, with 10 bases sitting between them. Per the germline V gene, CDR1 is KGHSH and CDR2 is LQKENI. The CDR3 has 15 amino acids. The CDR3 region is CASSPTGPSNYGYTF. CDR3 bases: TGTGCCAGCTCACCAACAGGTCCCTCTAACTATGGCTACACCTTC.

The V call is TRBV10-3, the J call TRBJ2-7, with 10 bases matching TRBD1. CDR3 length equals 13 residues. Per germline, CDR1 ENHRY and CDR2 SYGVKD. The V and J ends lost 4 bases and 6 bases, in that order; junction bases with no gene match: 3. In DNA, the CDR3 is TGTGCCATCAGTGGACAGGGGGCGCGCGAGCAGTACTTC. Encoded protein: CAISGQGAREQYF.